This T cell receptor (beta chain) is from a study of blood T cell repertoires in COVID-19. Study summary: Some COVID-19 samples were acute and others convalescent; all came from the United States, Italy and Spain. In each case, the material was cDNA or gDNA derived from T cells, B-cell-depleted T cells, or PBMCs.

Followed over time, Seattle patients had been enrolled while infection was active. The data were produced by immunoSEQ multiplex PCR, yet TCRdb's version contains in-frame clones alone and is incomplete. The sample carries 200,000 to 300,000 clones, more than 90% recorded once. This CDR3 is 16 amino acids long. Losses at the gene ends were 2 bases for V and 2 bases for J; bases not matched to a gene: 5. Germline CDR1 reads MNHEY; CDR2 reads SMNVEV (reference sequence). The sequenced sample was peripheral blood. This clonotype originated in a person aged 18 to 29 with COVID-19, enrolled during active disease. The V gene is TRBV27, the J gene TRBJ2-7, with 11 positions matching TRBD2. In DNA, the CDR3 is TGTGCCAGCAGTTTAACCATAGCGGGAGGGACCTACGAGCAGTACTTC. Its protein is CASSLTIAGGTYEQYF.